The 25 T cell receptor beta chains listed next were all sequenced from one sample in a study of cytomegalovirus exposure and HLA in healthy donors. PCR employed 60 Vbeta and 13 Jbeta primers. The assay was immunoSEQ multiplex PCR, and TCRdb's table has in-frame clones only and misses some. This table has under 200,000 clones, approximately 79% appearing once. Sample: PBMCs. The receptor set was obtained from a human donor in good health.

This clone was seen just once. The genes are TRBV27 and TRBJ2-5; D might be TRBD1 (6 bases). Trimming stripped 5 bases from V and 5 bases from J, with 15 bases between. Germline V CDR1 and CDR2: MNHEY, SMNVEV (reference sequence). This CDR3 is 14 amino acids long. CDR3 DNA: TGTGCCAGCAGTACCCAAACAGGGTCGGAGACCCAGTACTTC. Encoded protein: CASSTQTGSETQYF.

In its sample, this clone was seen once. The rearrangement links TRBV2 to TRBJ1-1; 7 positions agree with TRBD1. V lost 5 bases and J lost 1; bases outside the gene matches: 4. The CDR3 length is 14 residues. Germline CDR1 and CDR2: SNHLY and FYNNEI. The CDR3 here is CASSMGQRNTEAFF. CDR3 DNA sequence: TGTGCCAGCAGTATGGGACAGAGGAACACTGAAGCTTTCTTT.

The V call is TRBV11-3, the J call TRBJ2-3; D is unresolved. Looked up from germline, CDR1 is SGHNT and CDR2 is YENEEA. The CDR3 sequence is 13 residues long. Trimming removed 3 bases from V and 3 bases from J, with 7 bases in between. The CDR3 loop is CASSFLATDTQYF. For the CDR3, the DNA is TGTGCCAGCAGCTTCCTCGCGACAGATACGCAGTATTTT.

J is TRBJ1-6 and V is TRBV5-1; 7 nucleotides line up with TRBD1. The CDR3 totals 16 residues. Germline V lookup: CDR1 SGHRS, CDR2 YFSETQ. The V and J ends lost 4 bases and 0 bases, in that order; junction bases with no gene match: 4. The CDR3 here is CASSTTGSSYNSPLHF. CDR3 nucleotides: TGCGCCAGCAGCACGACAGGGAGCTCCTATAATTCACCCCTCCACTTT.

The CDR3 nucleotides read TGTGCCACCAGCAGTCGAAGGGCGGGGGGTAGGGATACGCAGTATTTT. Residues: CATSSRRAGGRDTQYF. This chain connects TRBV15 to TRBJ2-3; 8 nucleotides match TRBD2. Germline CDR1 is LNHNV and CDR2 is YYDKDF (reference sequence). V shed 3 bases, J shed 6 bases, and the junction held 11 bases outside the gene matches. The CDR3 has 16 amino acids.

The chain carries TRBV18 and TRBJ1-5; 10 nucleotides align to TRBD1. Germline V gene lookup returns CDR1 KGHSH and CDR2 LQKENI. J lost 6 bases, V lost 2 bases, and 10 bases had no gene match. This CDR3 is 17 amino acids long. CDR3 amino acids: CASSPYSLGTGAQPQHF. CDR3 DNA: TGTGCCAGCTCACCATATTCTTTAGGGACAGGGGCTCAGCCCCAGCATTTT. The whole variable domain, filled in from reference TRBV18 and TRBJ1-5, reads NAGVMQNPRHLVRRRGQEARLRCSPMKGHSHVYWYRQLPEEGLKFMVYLQKENIIDESGMPKERFSAEFPKEGPSILRIQQVVRGDSAAYFCASSPYSLGTGAQPQHFGDGTRLSIL.

CDR3 in DNA: TGTGCCATCAGTGAGCCTAGACAGGGTAAAGTTTGCGAGCAGTACTTC. Translation gives CAISEPRQGKVCEQYF. V and J are TRBV10-3 and TRBJ2-7, with 7 bases matching TRBD1. The CDR3 runs to 16 residues. Trimming at V came to 2 bases and at J to 6 bases, leaving 13 bases not matched to a gene. Per the germline V gene, CDR1 is ENHRY and CDR2 is SYGVKD.

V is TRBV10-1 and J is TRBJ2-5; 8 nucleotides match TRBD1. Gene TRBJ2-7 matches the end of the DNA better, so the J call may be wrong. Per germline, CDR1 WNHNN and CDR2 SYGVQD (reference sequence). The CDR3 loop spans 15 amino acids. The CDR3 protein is CASSSRTGSFDEQYF. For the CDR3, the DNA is TGCGCCAGCAGCTCGAGGACAGGGAGTTTCGACGAGCAGTACTTC.

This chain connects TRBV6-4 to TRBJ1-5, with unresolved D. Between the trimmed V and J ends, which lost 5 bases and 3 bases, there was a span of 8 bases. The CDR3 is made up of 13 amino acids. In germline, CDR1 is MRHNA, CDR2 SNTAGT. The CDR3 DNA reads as TGTGCCAGCAGTACAGAATACAATCAGCCCCAGCATTTT. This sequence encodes CASSTEYNQPQHF.

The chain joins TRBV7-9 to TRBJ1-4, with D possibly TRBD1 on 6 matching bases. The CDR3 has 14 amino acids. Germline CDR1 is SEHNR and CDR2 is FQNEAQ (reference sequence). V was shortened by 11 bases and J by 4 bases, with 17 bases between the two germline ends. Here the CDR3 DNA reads TGTGCCGGATCACAGGGTTCCCTTAATGAAAAACTGTTTTTT. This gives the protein CAGSQGSLNEKLFF.

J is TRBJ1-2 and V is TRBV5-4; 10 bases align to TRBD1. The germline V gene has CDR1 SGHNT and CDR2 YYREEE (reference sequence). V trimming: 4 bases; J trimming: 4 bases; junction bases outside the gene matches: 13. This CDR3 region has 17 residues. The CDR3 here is CASSQLTGGGWAYGYTF. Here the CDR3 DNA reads TGTGCCAGCAGCCAACTGACAGGGGGCGGTTGGGCCTATGGCTACACCTTC.

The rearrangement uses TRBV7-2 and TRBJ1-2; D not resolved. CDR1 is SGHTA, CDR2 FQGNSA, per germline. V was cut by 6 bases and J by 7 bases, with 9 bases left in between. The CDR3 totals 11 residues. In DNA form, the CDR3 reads TGTGCCAGCAGATTATCCTGTGGCTACACCTTC. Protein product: CASRLSCGYTF. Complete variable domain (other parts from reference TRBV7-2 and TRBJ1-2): GAGVSQSPSNKVTEKGKDVELRCDPISGHTALYWYRQSLGQGLEFLIYFQGNSAPDKSGLPSDRFSAERTGGSVSTLTIQRTQQEDSAVYLCASRLSCGYTFGSGTRLTVV.

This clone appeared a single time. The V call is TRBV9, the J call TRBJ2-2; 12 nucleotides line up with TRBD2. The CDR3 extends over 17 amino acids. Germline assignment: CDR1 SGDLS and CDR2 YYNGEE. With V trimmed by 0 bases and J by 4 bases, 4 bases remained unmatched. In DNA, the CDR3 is TGTGCCAGCAGCGTAGTCCCTAGCGGGGGGGCCACCGGGGAGCTGTTTTTT. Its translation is CASSVVPSGGATGELFF.

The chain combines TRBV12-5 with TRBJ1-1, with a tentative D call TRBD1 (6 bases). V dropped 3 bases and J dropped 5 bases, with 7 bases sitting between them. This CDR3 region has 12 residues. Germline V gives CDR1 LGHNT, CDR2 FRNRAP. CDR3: CASGFQGTEAFF. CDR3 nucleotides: TGTGCTAGTGGTTTCCAGGGGACTGAAGCTTTCTTT.

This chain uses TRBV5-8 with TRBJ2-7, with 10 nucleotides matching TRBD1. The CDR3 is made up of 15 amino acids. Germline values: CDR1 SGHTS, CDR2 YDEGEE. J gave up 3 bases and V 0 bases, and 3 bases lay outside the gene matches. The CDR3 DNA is TGTGCCAGCAGCTTGGGACAGGGGGCTTTCTACGAGCAGTACTTC. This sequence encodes CASSLGQGAFYEQYF.

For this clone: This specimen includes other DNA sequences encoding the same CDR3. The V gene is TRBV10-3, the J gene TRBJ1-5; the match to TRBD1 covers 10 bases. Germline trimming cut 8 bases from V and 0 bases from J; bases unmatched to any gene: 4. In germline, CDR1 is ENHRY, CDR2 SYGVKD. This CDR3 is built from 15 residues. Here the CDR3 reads CAIGQGVYSNQPQHF. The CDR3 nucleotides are TGTGCCATCGGACAGGGGGTTTATAGCAATCAGCCCCAGCATTTT.

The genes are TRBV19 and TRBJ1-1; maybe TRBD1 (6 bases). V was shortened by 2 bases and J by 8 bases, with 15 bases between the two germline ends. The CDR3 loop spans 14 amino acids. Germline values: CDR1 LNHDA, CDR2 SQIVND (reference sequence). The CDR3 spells CASSILAGRGEAFF. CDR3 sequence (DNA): TGTGCCAGTAGTATATTGGCAGGGAGGGGGGAAGCTTTCTTT.

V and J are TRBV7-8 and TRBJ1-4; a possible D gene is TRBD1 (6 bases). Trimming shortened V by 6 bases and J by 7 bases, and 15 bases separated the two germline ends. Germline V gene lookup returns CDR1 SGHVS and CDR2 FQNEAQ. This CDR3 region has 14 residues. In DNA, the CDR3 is TGTGCCAGCAGTACAGTAGGGGGTTCTGAAAAACTGTTTTTT. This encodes CASSTVGGSEKLFF.

The CDR3: CASSPHRGSTDTQYF. The CDR3 DNA sequence: TGTGCCAGCAGTCCTCACAGGGGGTCTACAGATACGCAGTATTTT. The chain joins TRBV27 to TRBJ2-3; 8 nucleotides match TRBD1. V lost 5 bases to trimming and J lost 3 bases; unmatched junction nucleotides: 7. The CDR3 runs 15 residues. CDR1 and CDR2 (germline): MNHEY, SMNVEV (reference sequence).

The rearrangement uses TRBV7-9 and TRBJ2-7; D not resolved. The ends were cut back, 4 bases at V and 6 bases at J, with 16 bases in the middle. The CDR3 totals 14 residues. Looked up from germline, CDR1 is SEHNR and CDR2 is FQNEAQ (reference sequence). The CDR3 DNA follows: TGTGCCAGCAGCTCGATCCGTATGCGAGGCGAGCAGTACTTC. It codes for CASSSIRMRGEQYF.

In nucleotides, the CDR3 is TGCGCCAGCAGCTCCCGCTTGGCGGGGGACACAGATACGCAGTATTTT. This encodes CASSSRLAGDTDTQYF. The rearrangement links TRBV5-1 to TRBJ2-3; 7 bases agree with TRBD2. The CDR3 loop spans 16 amino acids. V shed 3 bases, J shed 2 bases, and the junction held 9 bases outside the gene matches. Looked up from germline, CDR1 is SGHRS and CDR2 is YFSETQ.

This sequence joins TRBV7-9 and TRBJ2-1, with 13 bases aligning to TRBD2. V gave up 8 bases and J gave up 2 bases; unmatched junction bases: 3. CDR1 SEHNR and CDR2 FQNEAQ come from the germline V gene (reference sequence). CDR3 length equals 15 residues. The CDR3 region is CASGGLAGAYNEQFF. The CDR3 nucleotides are TGTGCCAGCGGCGGACTAGCGGGGGCCTACAATGAGCAGTTCTTC.

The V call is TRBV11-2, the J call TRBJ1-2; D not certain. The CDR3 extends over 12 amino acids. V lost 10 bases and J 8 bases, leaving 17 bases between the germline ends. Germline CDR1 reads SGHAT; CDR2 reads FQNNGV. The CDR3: CATYLWGEGYTF. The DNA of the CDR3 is TGTGCCACCTATCTATGGGGAGAAGGCTACACCTTC.

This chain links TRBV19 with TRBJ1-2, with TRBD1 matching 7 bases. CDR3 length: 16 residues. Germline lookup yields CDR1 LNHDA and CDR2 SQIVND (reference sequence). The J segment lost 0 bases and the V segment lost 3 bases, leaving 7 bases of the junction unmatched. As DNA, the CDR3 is TGTGCCAGTAGTATCCCTGGACAGGCCCCTAACTATGGCTACACCTTC. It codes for CASSIPGQAPNYGYTF.

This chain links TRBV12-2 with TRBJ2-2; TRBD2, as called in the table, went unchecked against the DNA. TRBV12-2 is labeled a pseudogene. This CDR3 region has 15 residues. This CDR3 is CASRPQAAGEAELFF. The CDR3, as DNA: TGTGCAAGTCGCCCCCAGGCAGCGGGGGAGGCGGAGCTGTTTTTT.